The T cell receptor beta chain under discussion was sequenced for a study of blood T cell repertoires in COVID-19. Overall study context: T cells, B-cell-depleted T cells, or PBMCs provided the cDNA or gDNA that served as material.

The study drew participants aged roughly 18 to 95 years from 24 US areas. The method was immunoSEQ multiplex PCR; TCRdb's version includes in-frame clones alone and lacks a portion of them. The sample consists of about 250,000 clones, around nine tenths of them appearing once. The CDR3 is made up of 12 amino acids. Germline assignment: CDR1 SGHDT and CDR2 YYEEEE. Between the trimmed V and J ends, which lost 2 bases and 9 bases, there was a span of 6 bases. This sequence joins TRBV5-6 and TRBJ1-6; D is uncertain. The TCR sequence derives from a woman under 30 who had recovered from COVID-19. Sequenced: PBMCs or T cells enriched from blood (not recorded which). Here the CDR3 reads CASSFMASPLHF. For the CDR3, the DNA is TGTGCCAGCAGCTTTATGGCTTCACCCCTCCACTTT. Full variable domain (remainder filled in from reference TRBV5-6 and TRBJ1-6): DAGVTQSPTHLIKTRGQQVTLRCSPKSGHDTVSWYQQALGQGPQFIFQYYEEEERQRGNFPDRFSGHQFPNYSSELNVNALLLGDSALYLCASSFMASPLHFGNGTRLTVT.